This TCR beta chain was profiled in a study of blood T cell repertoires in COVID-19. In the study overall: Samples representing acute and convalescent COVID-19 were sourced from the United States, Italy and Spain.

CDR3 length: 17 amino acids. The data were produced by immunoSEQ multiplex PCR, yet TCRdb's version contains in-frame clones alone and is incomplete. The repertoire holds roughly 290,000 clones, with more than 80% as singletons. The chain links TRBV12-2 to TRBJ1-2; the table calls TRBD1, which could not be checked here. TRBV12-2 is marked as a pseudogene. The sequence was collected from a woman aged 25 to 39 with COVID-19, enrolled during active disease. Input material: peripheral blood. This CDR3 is CASRLVAQGLDQDGYTF. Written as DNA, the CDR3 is TGTGCAAGTCGCTTAGTCGCGCAGGGATTGGATCAGGACGGCTACACCTTC.